The rows below give T cell receptor beta chains drawn from one sample of a study of T cells in Graves' hyperthyroidism and ophthalmopathy. TCRdb used MiXCR to reprocess the multiplex PCR reads, holding one entry per CDR3 protein. The data show hundreds of thousands of distinct CDR3 sequences, approximately 18% seen once. Sequenced material: blood. Every receptor here comes from a woman in her 50s with Graves' hyperthyroidism that later progressed to Graves' ophthalmopathy. Both conserved end residues are part of each CDR3. D genes are given only for firm matches. Some rows mark clone size as missing; the rest say once, few, many or name a class of expanded clone.

j_call d_call clone_size v_call cdr3_aa cdr3_nt
TRBJ2-2 TRBD1 - TRBV6-1 CASSWNRGRQTGELFF TGTGCCAGCAGTTGGAACAGGGGGCGCCAAACCGGGGAGCTGTTTTTT
TRBJ1-2 - many TRBV7-2 CASSPHLTLNYGYTF TGTGCCAGCAGCCCACATCTGACCCTTAACTATGGCTACACCTTC
TRBJ1-2 - many TRBV6-2/TRBV6-3 CASRSRRDTTNYGYTF TGTGCCAGCAGATCCAGGCGGGACACCACTAACTATGGCTACACCTTC
TRBJ1-5 - many TRBV10-3 CAISESWGGSNQPQHF TGTGCCATCAGTGAGTCGTGGGGTGGGAGCAATCAGCCCCAGCATTTT
TRBJ1-1 - many TRBV2 CASSEFSEAFF TGTGCCAGCAGTGAATTTAGTGAAGCTTTCTTT
TRBJ2-1 TRBD2 many TRBV3-1 CASTTGGLYNEQFF TGTGCCAGCACTACGGGGGGATTATACAATGAGCAGTTCTTC
TRBJ1-2 - many TRBV7-9 CASSLLDSNYGYTF TGTGCCAGCTCACTTCTAGACAGTAACTATGGCTACACCTTC
TRBJ1-5 - - TRBV7-8 CASSFYFGSNQPQHF TGTGCCAGCAGCTTCTATTTTGGGAGCAATCAGCCCCAGCATTTT
TRBJ1-1 TRBD1 many TRBV6-6 CASSYAPGQGTEAFF TGTGCCAGCAGTTACGCCCCGGGACAGGGGACTGAAGCTTTCTTT
TRBJ1-1 - few TRBV11-2 CASSPPQGLTEAFF TGTGCCAGCAGCCCGCCTCAGGGCCTCACTGAAGCTTTCTTT
TRBJ2-5 - - TRBV19 CASSIAGAQETQYF TGTGCCAGTAGTATTGCAGGGGCGCAGGAGACCCAGTACTTC
TRBJ1-1 - few TRBV7-8 CASSPRRWRTSTEAFF TGTGCCAGCAGCCCTAGGAGATGGAGAACAAGCACTGAAGCTTTCTTT
TRBJ1-2 TRBD1 few TRBV18 CASSPTGGAVYGYTF TGTGCCAGCTCACCGACAGGGGGCGCGGTCTATGGCTACACCTTC
TRBJ2-1 TRBD2 many TRBV3-1 CASSQGASGGPPAYNEQFF TGTGCCAGCAGCCAAGGGGCTAGCGGGGGGCCTCCGGCCTACAATGAGCAGTTCTTC
TRBJ1-1 - many TRBV7-8 CASRQDGDEAFF TGTGCCAGCAGACAGGACGGGGATGAAGCTTTCTTT
TRBJ2-3 - - TRBV5-8 CASSLAGRRTDTQYF TGTGCCAGCAGCTTGGCCGGGCGACGCACAGATACGCAGTATTTT
TRBJ1-1 - many TRBV7-9 CASSFSQGTEAFF TGTGCCAGCAGCTTCTCCCAGGGAACTGAAGCTTTCTTT
TRBJ2-3 - - TRBV5-4 CASSLATGSTDTQYF TGTGCCAGCAGCTTGGCGACAGGAAGCACAGATACGCAGTATTTT
TRBJ1-1 TRBD1 - TRBV7-2 CASPGPGQSFDTEAFF TGTGCCAGCCCCGGGCCGGGACAGTCTTTTGACACTGAAGCTTTCTTT
TRBJ2-7 TRBD1 - TRBV20-1 CSASTGTVYEQYF TGCAGTGCCAGTACCGGGACAGTCTACGAGCAGTACTTC
TRBJ1-5 - - TRBV3-1 CASSQDVTGIWPRHF TGTGCCAGCAGCCAAGATGTGACTGGGATATGGCCCCGGCATTTT
TRBJ2-3 - - TRBV28 CASSFSEGVLLADTQYF TGTGCCAGCAGTTTTTCGGAAGGGGTTCTCCTCGCAGATACGCAGTATTTT
TRBJ1-1 - few TRBV4-1 CASSQDGLVRGLTNTEAFF TGCGCCAGCAGCCAAGATGGGCTCGTAAGGGGATTAACGAACACTGAAGCTTTCTTT
TRBJ2-5 TRBD2 many TRBV20-1 CSANGPSGGAGYQETQYF TGCAGTGCCAACGGGCCTAGCGGGGGGGCGGGGTACCAAGAGACCCAGTACTTC
TRBJ1-1 TRBD1 few TRBV4-2 CASSQAPHDRGDTEAFF TGTGCCAGCAGCCAAGCCCCCCACGACAGGGGGGACACTGAAGCTTTCTTT
TRBJ1-2 - - TRBV27 CASSLSGSPAYGYTF TGCGCCAGCAGTTTATCGGGCAGTCCTGCCTATGGCTACACCTTC
TRBJ2-3 TRBD1 many TRBV5-1 CASSPYRGTTDTQYF TGCGCCAGCAGCCCATACAGGGGGACGACAGATACGCAGTATTTT
TRBJ2-7 - few TRBV5-1 CASSLGEGFTYEQYF TGCGCCAGCAGCTTGGGCGAGGGGTTTACCTACGAGCAGTACTTC
TRBJ2-5 - many TRBV12-3/TRBV12-4 CASSLVGRETQYF TGTGCCAGCAGTTTAGTGGGGAGAGAGACCCAGTACTTC
TRBJ1-1 - few TRBV25-1 CASGRPGSTEAFF TGTGCCAGCGGCCGTCCCGGAAGCACTGAAGCTTTCTTT